This TCR beta chain was recorded in a study of long-term antiretroviral therapy in people with HIV. CDR3 length: 12 residues. CDR1 is MNHEY, CDR2 SVGAGI, per germline. The germline V and J ends were trimmed by 0 bases and 2 bases, with 1 base remaining between them. They ran version v3.0 of the immunoSEQ assay at survey level. Generated by immunoSEQ multiplex PCR, the TCRdb table keeps only in-frame clones and is missing some. The data contain 20,000 to 25,000 clones, roughly 80% of them seen just once; the ten biggest clones take up around 19%. This specimen consisted of unsorted PBMCs, obtained 0.5 years before starting antiretroviral therapy. The clonotype originates from a man aged 40-55 years with HIV. The V and J genes are TRBV6-5 and TRBJ1-1; D is unresolved. CDR3 in amino acids: CASSYSNTEAFF. The CDR3 coding sequence is TGTGCCAGCAGTTACTCCAACACTGAAGCTTTCTTT.